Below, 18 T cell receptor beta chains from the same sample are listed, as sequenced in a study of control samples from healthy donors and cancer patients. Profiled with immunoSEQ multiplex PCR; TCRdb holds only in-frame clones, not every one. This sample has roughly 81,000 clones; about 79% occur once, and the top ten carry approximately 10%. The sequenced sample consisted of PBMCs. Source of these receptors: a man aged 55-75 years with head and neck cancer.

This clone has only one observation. For the CDR3, the DNA is TGTGCCAGCAGCTTCTGGACAGGGGGCGAGGCTGAAGCTTTCTTT. This sequence encodes CASSFWTGGEAEAFF. The chain couples TRBV7-9 to TRBJ1-1, with 11 bases aligning to TRBD1. V was pared by 3 bases and J by 6 bases, with 6 bases of the junction left unmatched. The CDR3 is 15 amino acids. The germline V gene encodes CDR1 SEHNR and CDR2 FQNEAQ (reference sequence).

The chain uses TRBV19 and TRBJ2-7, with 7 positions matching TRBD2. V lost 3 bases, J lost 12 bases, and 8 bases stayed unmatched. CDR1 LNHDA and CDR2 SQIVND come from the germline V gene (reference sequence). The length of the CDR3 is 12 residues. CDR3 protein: CASSMGRESVYF. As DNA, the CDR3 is TGTGCCAGTAGTATGGGGCGGGAGTCTGTGTACTTC.

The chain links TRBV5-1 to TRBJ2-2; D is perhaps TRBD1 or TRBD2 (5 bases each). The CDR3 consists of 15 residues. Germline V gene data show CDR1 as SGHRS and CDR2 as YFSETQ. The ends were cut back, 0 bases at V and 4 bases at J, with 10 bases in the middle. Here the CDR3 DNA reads TGCGCCAGCAGCTTGGCAGAGGGGTCCACCGGGGAGCTGTTTTTT. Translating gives CASSLAEGSTGELFF.

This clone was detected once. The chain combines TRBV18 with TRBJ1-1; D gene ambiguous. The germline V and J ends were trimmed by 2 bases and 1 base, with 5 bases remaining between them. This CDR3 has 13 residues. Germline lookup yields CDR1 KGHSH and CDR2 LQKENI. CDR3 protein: CASSPAENTEAFF. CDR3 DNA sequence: TGTGCCAGCTCACCAGCGGAGAACACTGAAGCTTTCTTT.

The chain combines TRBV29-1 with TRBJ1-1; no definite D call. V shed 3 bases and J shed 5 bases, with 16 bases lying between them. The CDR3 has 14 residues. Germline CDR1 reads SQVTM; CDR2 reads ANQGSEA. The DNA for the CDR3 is TGCAGCGTTGAGAGAACCCTAGGCGGGACTGAAGCTTTCTTT. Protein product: CSVERTLGGTEAFF. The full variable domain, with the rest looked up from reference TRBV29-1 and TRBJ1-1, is SAVISQKPSRDICQRGTSLTIQCQVDSQVTMMFWYRQQPGQSLTLIATANQGSEATYESGFVIDKFPISRPNLTFSTLTVSNMSPEDSSIYLCSVERTLGGTEAFFGQGTRLTVV.

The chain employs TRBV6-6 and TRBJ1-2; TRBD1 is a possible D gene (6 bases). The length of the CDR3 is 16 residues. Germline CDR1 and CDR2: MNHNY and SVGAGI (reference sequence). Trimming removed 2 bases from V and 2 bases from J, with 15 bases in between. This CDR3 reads CASSYHPTGTNYGYTF. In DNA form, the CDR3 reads TGTGCCAGCAGTTACCATCCAACCGGGACAAACTATGGCTACACCTTC.

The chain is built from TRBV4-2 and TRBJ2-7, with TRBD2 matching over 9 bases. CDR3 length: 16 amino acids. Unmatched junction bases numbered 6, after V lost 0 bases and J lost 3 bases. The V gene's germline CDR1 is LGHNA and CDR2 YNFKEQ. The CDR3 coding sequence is TGTGCCAGCAGCCAAGAAACTAGCGGGTACGACTACGAGCAGTACTTC. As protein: CASSQETSGYDYEQYF.

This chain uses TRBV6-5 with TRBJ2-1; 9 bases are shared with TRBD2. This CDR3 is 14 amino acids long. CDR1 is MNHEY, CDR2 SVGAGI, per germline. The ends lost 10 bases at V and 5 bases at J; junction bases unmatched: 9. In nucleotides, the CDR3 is TGTGCCACCTTCGGGACTAGCCGGGACAATGAGCAGTTCTTC. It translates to CATFGTSRDNEQFF.

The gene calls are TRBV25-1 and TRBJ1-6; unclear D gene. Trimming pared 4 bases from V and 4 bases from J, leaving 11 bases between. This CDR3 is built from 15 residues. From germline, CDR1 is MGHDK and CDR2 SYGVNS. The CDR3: CASSGFSRYNSPLHF. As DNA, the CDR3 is TGTGCCAGCAGTGGATTTTCCCGTTATAATTCACCCCTCCACTTT.

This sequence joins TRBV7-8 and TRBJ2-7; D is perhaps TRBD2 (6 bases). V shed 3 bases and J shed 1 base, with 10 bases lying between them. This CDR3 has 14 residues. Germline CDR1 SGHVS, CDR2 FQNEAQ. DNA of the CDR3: TGTGCCAGCAGCTTGTTTAGCGGATCCTACGAGCAGTACTTC. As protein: CASSLFSGSYEQYF.

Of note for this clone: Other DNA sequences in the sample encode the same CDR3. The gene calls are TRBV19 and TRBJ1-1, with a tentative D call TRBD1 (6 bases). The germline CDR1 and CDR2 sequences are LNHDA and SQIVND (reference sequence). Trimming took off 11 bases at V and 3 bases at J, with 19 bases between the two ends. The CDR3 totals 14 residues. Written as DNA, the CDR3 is TGTGCCCGGGGGCGGTGGGGAGGGGACACTGAAGCTTTCTTT. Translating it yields CARGRWGGDTEAFF. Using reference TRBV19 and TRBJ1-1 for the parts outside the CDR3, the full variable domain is DGGITQSPKYLFRKEGQNVTLSCEQNLNHDAMYWYRQDPGQGLRLIYYSQIVNDFQKGDIAEGYSVSREKKESFPLTVTSAQKNPTAFYLCARGRWGGDTEAFFGQGTRLTVV.

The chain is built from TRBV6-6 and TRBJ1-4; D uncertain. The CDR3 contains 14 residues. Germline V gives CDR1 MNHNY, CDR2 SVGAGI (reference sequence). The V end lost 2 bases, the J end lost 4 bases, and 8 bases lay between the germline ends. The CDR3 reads CASSYVGRNEKLFF. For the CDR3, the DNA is TGTGCCAGCAGTTACGTAGGCCGTAATGAAAAACTGTTTTTT.

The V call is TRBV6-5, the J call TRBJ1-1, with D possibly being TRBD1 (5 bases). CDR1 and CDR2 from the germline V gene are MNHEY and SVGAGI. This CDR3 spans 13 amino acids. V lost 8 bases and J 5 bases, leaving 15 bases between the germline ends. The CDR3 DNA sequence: TGTGCCAGCTCGCGGCGGGAGGGGACTGAAGCTTTCTTT. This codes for CASSRREGTEAFF.

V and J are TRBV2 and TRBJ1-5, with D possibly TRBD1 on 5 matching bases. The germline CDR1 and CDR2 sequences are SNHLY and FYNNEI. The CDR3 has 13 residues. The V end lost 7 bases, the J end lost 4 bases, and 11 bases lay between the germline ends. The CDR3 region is CASMGDENQPQHF. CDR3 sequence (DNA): TGTGCCAGCATGGGGGATGAGAATCAGCCCCAGCATTTT.

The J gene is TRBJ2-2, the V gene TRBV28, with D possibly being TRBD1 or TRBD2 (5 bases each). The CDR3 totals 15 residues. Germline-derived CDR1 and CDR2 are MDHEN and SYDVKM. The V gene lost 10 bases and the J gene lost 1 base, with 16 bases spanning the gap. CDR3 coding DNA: TGTGCCACCCGGAGGACACGGGGGAACACCGGGGAGCTGTTTTTT. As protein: CATRRTRGNTGELFF.

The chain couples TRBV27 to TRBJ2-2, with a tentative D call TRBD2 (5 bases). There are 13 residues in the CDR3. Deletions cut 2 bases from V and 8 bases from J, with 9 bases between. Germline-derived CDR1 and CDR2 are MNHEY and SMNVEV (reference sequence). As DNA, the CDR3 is TGTGCCAGCAGTTTACAGCGGTTGGGGGAGCTGTTTTTT. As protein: CASSLQRLGELFF.

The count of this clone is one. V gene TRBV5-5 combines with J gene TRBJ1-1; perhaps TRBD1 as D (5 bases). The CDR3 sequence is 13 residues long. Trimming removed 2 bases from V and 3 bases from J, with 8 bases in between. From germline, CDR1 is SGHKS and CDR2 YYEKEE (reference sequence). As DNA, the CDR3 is TGTGCCAGCAGCTTTGGACACCACACTGAAGCTTTCTTT. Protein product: CASSFGHHTEAFF.

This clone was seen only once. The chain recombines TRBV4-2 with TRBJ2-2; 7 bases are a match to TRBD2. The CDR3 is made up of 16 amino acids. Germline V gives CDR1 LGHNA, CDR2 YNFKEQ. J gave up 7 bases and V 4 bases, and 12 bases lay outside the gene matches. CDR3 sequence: CASSRGSRGSGGELFF. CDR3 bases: TGTGCCAGCAGCCGAGGGTCGCGGGGGAGTGGCGGGGAGCTGTTTTTT.